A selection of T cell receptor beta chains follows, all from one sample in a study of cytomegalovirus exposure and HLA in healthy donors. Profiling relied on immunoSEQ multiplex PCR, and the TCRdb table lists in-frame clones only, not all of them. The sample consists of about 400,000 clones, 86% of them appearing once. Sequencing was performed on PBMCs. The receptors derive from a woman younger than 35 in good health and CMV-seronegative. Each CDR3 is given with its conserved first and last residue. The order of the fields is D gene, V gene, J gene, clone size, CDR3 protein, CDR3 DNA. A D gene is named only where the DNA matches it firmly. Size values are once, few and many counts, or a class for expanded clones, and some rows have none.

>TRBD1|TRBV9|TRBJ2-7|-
CASSAAGTAKYEQYF
TGTGCCAGCAGCGCTGCCGGGACAGCAAAATACGAGCAGTACTTC
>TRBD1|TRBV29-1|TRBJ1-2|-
CSVAYRQGSGYTF
TGCAGCGTCGCTTACAGACAGGGAAGTGGCTACACCTTC
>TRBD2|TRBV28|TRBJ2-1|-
CASSLESGRAVYEQFF
TGTGCCAGCAGTTTAGAGAGCGGGAGGGCCGTATATGAGCAGTTCTTC
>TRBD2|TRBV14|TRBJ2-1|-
CASSRLAGYNEQFF
TGTGCCAGCAGCCGGCTAGCGGGGTACAATGAGCAGTTCTTC
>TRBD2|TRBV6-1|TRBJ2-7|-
CASMTERELREQYF
TGTGCCAGCATGACGGAGCGGGAGTTGCGGGAGCAGTACTTC
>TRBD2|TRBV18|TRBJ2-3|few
CASSSTGTRDTDTQYF
TGTGCCAGCTCATCGACCGGGACTAGGGACACAGATACGCAGTATTTT
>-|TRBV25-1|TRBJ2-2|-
CASSAGTSPSGELFF
TGTGCCAGCAGTGCCGGGACAAGTCCGTCCGGGGAGCTGTTTTTT
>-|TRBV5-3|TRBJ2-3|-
CARSTSSVLTDTQYF
TGTGCCAGAAGCACATCTAGCGTCCTCACAGATACGCAGTATTTT
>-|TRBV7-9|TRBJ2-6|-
CASSPSPLVGANVLTF
TGTGCCAGCAGCCCTAGCCCCCTTGTCGGGGCCAACGTCCTGACTTTC
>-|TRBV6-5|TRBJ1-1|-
CASSYGQAFSTEAFF
TGTGCCAGCAGTTACGGGCAGGCTTTTTCCACTGAAGCTTTCTTT
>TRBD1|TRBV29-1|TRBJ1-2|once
CSVEKSRDRGLGYTF
TGCAGCGTTGAAAAATCAAGGGACAGGGGGCTTGGCTACACCTTC
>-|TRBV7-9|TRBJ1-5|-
CASSLVGQSNQPQHF
TGTGCCAGCAGCTTAGTTGGTCAGAGCAATCAGCCCCAGCATTTT
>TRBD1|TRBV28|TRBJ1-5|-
CASSGRDRGPNQPQHF
TGTGCCAGCAGTGGACGGGACAGGGGACCCAATCAGCCCCAGCATTTT
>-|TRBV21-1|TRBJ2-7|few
CASSKATRESGSYEQYF
TGTGCCAGCAGCAAAGCGACCAGGGAATCGGGCTCCTACGAGCAGTACTTC
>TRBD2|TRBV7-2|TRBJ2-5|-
CASSLQREVAQYF
TGTGCCAGCAGCTTGCAGCGGGAGGTGGCCCAGTACTTC
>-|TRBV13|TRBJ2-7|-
CASSLRSGGTYEQYF
TGTGCCAGCAGCTTACGCTCCGGGGGAACCTACGAGCAGTACTTC
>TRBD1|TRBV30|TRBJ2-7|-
CAWSTGALTYEQYF
TGTGCCTGGAGTACAGGGGCACTAACCTACGAGCAGTACTTC
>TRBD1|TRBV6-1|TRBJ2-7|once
CASSARDRLPSSYEQYF
TGTGCCAGCAGTGCCCGGGACAGGCTACCTTCCTCCTACGAGCAGTACTTC
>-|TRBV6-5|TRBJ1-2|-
CASSFFGQGGYTF
TGTGCCAGCAGTTTTTTCGGGCAGGGTGGCTACACCTTC
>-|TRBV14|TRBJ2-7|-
CASSRLDTHPYEQYF
TGTGCCAGCAGCCGACTAGACACCCACCCCTACGAGCAGTACTTC
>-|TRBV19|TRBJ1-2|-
CASSTLFNYGYTF
TGTGCCAGTAGTACTCTCTTTAACTATGGCTACACCTTC
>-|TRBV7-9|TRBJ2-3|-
CASSLVLAGTDTQYF
TGTGCCAGCAGCTTAGTGTTGGCGGGCACAGATACGCAGTATTTT
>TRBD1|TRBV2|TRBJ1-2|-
CASSRTGKNYGYTF
TGTGCCAGCAGTCGGACAGGGAAGAACTATGGCTACACCTTC
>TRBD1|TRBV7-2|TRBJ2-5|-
CASSRDRGKETQYF
TGTGCCAGCAGCCGGGACAGGGGAAAAGAGACCCAGTACTTC
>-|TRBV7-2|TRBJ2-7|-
CASSSQTYTGITYEQYF
TGTGCCAGCAGCTCCCAAACTTATACAGGGATTACCTACGAGCAGTACTTC
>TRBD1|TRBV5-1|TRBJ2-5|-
CASSLAGGGETQYF
TGCGCCAGCAGCTTGGCAGGGGGCGGAGAGACCCAGTACTTC
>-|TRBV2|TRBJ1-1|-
CASSDFSRGRANTEAFF
TGTGCCAGCAGTGATTTCTCGCGAGGCAGGGCGAACACTGAAGCTTTCTTT
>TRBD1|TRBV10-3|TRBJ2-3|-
CAISSGGSADTQYF
TGTGCCATCAGTTCAGGGGGCAGCGCAGATACGCAGTATTTT
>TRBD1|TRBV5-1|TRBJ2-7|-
CASEPGQGASFFTEQYF
TGCGCCAGCGAACCGGGACAGGGAGCATCTTTCTTTACTGAGCAGTACTTC
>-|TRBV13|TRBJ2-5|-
CASSPPAEETQYF
TGTGCCAGCAGCCCACCGGCGGAAGAGACCCAGTACTTC
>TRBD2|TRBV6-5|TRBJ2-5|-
CASSLLAGAGETQYF
TGTGCCAGCAGTCTCCTAGCGGGAGCTGGGGAGACCCAGTACTTC
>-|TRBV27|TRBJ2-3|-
CASSLLRVSTDTQYF
TGTGCCAGCAGTTTATTGCGGGTTAGCACAGATACGCAGTATTTT
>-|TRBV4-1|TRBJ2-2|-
CASSAGTGTNTGELFF
TGCGCCAGCAGTGCCGGTACAGGGACGAACACCGGGGAGCTGTTTTTT
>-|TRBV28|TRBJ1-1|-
CASSSLGGEAFF
TGTGCCAGCAGTTCCCTCGGGGGTGAAGCTTTCTTT
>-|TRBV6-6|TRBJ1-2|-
CASTPGLLYGYTF
TGTGCCAGCACCCCAGGACTCCTCTATGGCTACACCTTC
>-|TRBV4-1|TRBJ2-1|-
CASSPVAQPYNEQFF
TGCGCCAGCAGCCCCGTGGCACAGCCCTACAATGAGCAGTTCTTC
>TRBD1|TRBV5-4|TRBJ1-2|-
CASSFPGTGSYGYTF
TGTGCCAGCAGCTTCCCCGGGACAGGGTCCTATGGCTACACCTTC
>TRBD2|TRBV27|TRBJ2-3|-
CASSSQLAGPESTDTQYF
TGTGCCAGCAGTTCCCAGCTAGCGGGACCTGAGAGCACAGATACGCAGTATTTT
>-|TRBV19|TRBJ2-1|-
CASRTGTFYNEQFF
TGTGCCAGTAGGACAGGGACTTTCTACAATGAGCAGTTCTTC
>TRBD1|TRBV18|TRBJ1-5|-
CASSLGQHSNQPQHF
TGTGCCAGCTCACTGGGACAGCATAGCAATCAGCCCCAGCATTTT
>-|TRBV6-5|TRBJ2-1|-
CASTYSGGLSNEQFF
TGTGCCAGCACCTATTCGGGTGGTTTGTCCAATGAGCAGTTCTTC
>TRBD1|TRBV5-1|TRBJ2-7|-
CASSLGTGAYEQYF
TGCGCCAGCAGCTTGGGGACAGGGGCCTACGAGCAGTACTTC
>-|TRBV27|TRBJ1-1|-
CASSLGRDTEAFF
TGTGCCAGCAGTTTAGGGAGAGACACTGAAGCTTTCTTT
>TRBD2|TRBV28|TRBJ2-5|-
CASSFMAGGHSETQYF
TGTGCCAGCAGTTTTATGGCGGGGGGGCATTCAGAGACCCAGTACTTC
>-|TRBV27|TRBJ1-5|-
CASREPGDQDQPQHF
TGTGCCAGCAGAGAACCGGGGGATCAGGATCAGCCCCAGCATTTT
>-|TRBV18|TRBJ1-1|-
CASSPPGYTEAFF
TGTGCCAGCTCACCACCCGGGTACACTGAAGCTTTCTTT
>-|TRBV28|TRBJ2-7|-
CASSVTSWTIGFYEQYF
TGTGCCAGCTCAGTAACCAGTTGGACTATCGGGTTTTACGAGCAGTACTTC
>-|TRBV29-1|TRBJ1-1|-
CSVEKGMNTEAFF
TGCAGCGTTGAAAAGGGGATGAACACTGAAGCTTTCTTT
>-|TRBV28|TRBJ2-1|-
CASSAGPAFYNEQFF
TGTGCCAGCAGTGCAGGCCCCGCTTTTTACAATGAGCAGTTCTTC
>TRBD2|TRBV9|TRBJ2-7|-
CASSSVAGAYEQYF
TGTGCCAGCAGCTCGGTAGCGGGAGCCTACGAGCAGTACTTC
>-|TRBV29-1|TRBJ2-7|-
CSVEVRYEQYF
TGCAGCGTCGAGGTACGCTACGAGCAGTACTTC
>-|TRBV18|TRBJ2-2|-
CASSPTNSNTGELFF
TGTGCCAGCTCACCAACAAATTCGAACACCGGGGAGCTGTTTTTT
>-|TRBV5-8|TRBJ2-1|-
CASRFNPGTYTNEQFF
TGTGCCAGCAGATTCAACCCCGGGACTTACACCAATGAGCAGTTCTTC
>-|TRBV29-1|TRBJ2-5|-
CSVTGGVLKETQYF
TGCAGCGTTACAGGGGGGGTTCTCAAAGAGACCCAGTACTTC
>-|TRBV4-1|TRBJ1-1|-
CASSQDQAGTNTEAFF
TGCGCCAGCAGCCAAGATCAGGCAGGGACTAACACTGAAGCTTTCTTT
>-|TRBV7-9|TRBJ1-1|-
CASSQGGELLEAFF
TGTGCCAGCAGCCAAGGGGGAGAACTACTCGAAGCTTTCTTT
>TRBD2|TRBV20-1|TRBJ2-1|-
CSAPYLAGQFF
TGCAGTGCCCCTTATCTAGCGGGACAGTTCTTC
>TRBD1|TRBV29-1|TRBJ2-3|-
CSAVHGTDQGTQYF
TGCAGCGCTGTCCATGGGACAGATCAGGGGACGCAGTATTTT
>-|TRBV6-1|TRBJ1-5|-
CASTIRGQPQHF
TGTGCCAGCACTATTCGGGGTCAGCCCCAGCATTTT
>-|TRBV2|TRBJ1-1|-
CASSPDTVNPEAFF
TGTGCCAGCAGTCCCGACACCGTGAACCCTGAAGCTTTCTTT